What follows are 28 T cell receptor beta chains derived from one specimen sequenced in a study of OX40 agonist ivuxolimab in advanced cancers. The library was prepared using the immunoSEQ multiplex PCR assay. TCRdb took over this immuneACCESS table, retaining in-frame rearrangements with V and J assigned. Such tables are incomplete; in checked studies, under half of the missing clones stem from an unresolved V gene, and the remainder is unexplained. Recorded for this sample are more than 20,000 clones; about 89% of them occurred a single time. The ten most abundant clones make up 50% to 60% of the sample. The specimen comprised CD4+ or CD8+ T cells sorted from blood, sampled in a trial of the OX40 agonist ivuxolimab. The receptor source for this set is an adult with an advanced solid tumor such as melanoma, head and neck, liver or kidney cancer.

The gene calls are TRBV5-1 and TRBJ2-5; a weak D match, TRBD2 (7 bases). The germline V gene encodes CDR1 SGHRS and CDR2 YFSETQ. This CDR3 is 15 amino acids long. Trimming cost V 3 bases and J 5 bases, with 17 bases left between them. CDR3 in amino acids: CASSWTSGGGETQYF. The CDR3 DNA follows: TGCGCCAGCAGCTGGACTAGTGGAGGGGGGGAGACCCAGTACTTC.

The genes are TRBV4-1 and TRBJ1-1, with D unclear. V was cut by 0 bases and J by 1 base, with 6 bases left in between. The CDR3 runs to 14 residues. CDR1 is MGHRA, CDR2 YSYEKL, per germline. This chain's CDR3 is CASSQDGENTEAFF. The CDR3 bases are TGCGCCAGCAGCCAAGACGGAGAGAACACTGAAGCTTTCTTT.

This chain joins TRBV10-3 and TRBJ1-1; D ambiguous. Per germline, CDR1 ENHRY and CDR2 SYGVKD. CDR3 length: 17 amino acids. V gave up 4 bases and J gave up 3 bases, with 21 bases separating them. CDR3: CAISGTGAVPEDTEAFF. CDR3 in DNA: TGTGCCATCAGTGGGACGGGTGCAGTCCCCGAGGACACTGAAGCTTTCTTT.

The chain uses TRBV6-1 and TRBJ1-2; D not certain. This CDR3 contains 13 residues. Looked up from germline, CDR1 is MNHNS and CDR2 is SASEGT. V lost 6 bases and J lost 8, with 16 bases in between. Here the CDR3 DNA reads TGTGCCAGCAGCGACCCAAGGACGTGGGGCTACACCTTC. Amino acids: CASSDPRTWGYTF.

This chain joins TRBV6-5 and TRBJ2-1, with 12 nucleotides matching TRBD1. The CDR3 is 15 residues long. Germline CDR1 and CDR2: MNHEY and SVGAGI. After removal of 6 bases from V and 8 bases from J, the junction contained 8 bases not matched to a gene. CDR3 in DNA: TGTGCCAGCAGCCCGGGACAGGGGGCCAGCTATGAGCAGTTCTTC. Amino acid sequence: CASSPGQGASYEQFF.

The chain recombines TRBV5-6 with TRBJ2-5; the D is unclear. The CDR3 is 14 residues long. Germline-derived CDR1 and CDR2 are SGHDT and YYEEEE. V was shortened by 0 bases and J by 1 base, with 7 bases between the two germline ends. CDR3 in DNA: TGTGCCAGCAGCTTGGGGGCAGGCCAAGAGACCCAGTACTTC. This translates into CASSLGAGQETQYF.

The CDR3 DNA sequence: TGTGCCAGCACCTATTCTGGGGCGGAAGGGGACGAGCAGTACTTC. This translates into CASTYSGAEGDEQYF. The V and J genes are TRBV11-2 and TRBJ2-7; D perhaps matches TRBD1 (5 bases). The CDR3 has 15 residues. Germline CDR1 SGHAT, CDR2 FQNNGV. Trimming removed 7 bases at V and 5 bases at J, with 21 bases between.

The V gene is TRBV11-2, the J gene TRBJ2-2, with D perhaps matching TRBD2 (6 bases). This CDR3 has 15 amino acids. From germline, CDR1 is SGHAT and CDR2 FQNNGV. The V end lost 3 bases, the J end lost 5 bases, and 13 bases lay between the germline ends. CDR3 DNA: TGTGCCAGCAGCTTTGAGCCCGGGGGAACCGGGGAGCTGTTTTTT. Translation gives CASSFEPGGTGELFF.

The V gene is TRBV27, the J gene TRBJ2-3, with TRBD2 identical over 11 bases. Germline-derived CDR1 and CDR2 are MNHEY and SMNVEV (reference sequence). The CDR3 is 16 amino acids. V shed 5 bases, J shed 3 bases, and the junction held 7 bases outside the gene matches. The CDR3 reads CASSPGLAAMTDTQYF. As DNA, the CDR3 is TGTGCCAGCAGTCCGGGACTAGCGGCCATGACAGATACGCAGTATTTT.

This chain links TRBV5-1 with TRBJ2-1; the match to TRBD1 covers 9 bases. This CDR3 region has 16 residues. Trimming took 3 bases from V and 1 from J; bases not matched to a gene: 5. Germline V gene lookup returns CDR1 SGHRS and CDR2 YFSETQ. The CDR3 DNA follows: TGCGCCAGCAGCTCGCGGGACAGGGATTCCTACAATGAGCAGTTCTTC. Encoded protein: CASSSRDRDSYNEQFF.

The chain joins TRBV7-9 to TRBJ2-7; D perhaps matches TRBD1 (5 bases). The CDR3 contains 15 residues. V lost 5 bases, J lost 0 bases, and 14 bases lay in between. Germline CDR1 reads SEHNR; CDR2 reads FQNEAQ (reference sequence). This CDR3 reads CASSPLDSSSYEQYF. The CDR3 region has the DNA TGTGCCAGCAGCCCCCTCGACAGTAGCTCCTACGAGCAGTACTTC.

The rearrangement uses TRBV19 and TRBJ1-6; TRBD1 aligns across 11 bases. This CDR3 region has 15 residues. Germline assignment: CDR1 LNHDA and CDR2 SQIVND (reference sequence). J gave up 9 bases and V 3 bases, and 4 bases lay outside the gene matches. Here the CDR3 reads CASSISGTGGSPLHF. Written as DNA, the CDR3 is TGTGCCAGTAGTATTTCCGGGACAGGGGGTTCACCCCTCCACTTT.

The CDR3 sequence: CASSLAPAGSQNNEQFF. CDR3 in DNA: TGTGCCAGCAGCTTAGCTCCAGCGGGGTCGCAGAACAATGAGCAGTTCTTC. The chain has TRBV7-7 and TRBJ2-1; TRBD2 matches 7 bases. The trim removed 0 bases at V and 5 bases at J, leaving 10 bases unmatched. CDR1 SSHAT and CDR2 FNYEAQ come from the germline V gene (reference sequence). This CDR3 is built from 17 residues.

The CDR3 loop reads CASSDWGETQYF. For the CDR3, the DNA is TGTGCCAGCAGTGACTGGGGAGAGACCCAGTACTTC. The chain is built from TRBV6-1 and TRBJ2-5; D is ambiguous. The V gene lost 3 bases and the J gene lost 4 bases, with 6 bases spanning the gap. Germline V gene data show CDR1 as MNHNS and CDR2 as SASEGT. The CDR3 runs 12 residues.

Concerning this clone: One end of the junction is discordant with germline, which a read error may explain. The chain joins TRBV4-2 to TRBJ2-1; 10 bases map to TRBD2. CDR3 length: 16 residues. From germline, CDR1 is LGHNA and CDR2 YNFKEQ. CDR3 DNA sequence: TGTGCCAGCACCCAAAATTTAGCGGGGGGCCACAATGAGCAGTTCTTC. This codes for CASTQNLAGGHNEQFF.

This rearrangement joins TRBV11-2 to TRBJ2-2; 10 positions match TRBD2. Germline V gene data show CDR1 as SGHAT and CDR2 as FQNNGV. Trimming took 4 bases from V and 1 from J; bases not matched to a gene: 3. CDR3 size: 16 residues. The CDR3 region has the DNA TGTGCCAGCAGCTCCATAGCGGGGGGGAACACCGGGGAGCTGTTTTTT. It is translated as CASSSIAGGNTGELFF.

This rearrangement joins TRBV27 to TRBJ1-4, with 8 bases that match TRBD1. J lost 7 bases, V lost 8 bases, and 9 bases had no gene match. The germline V gene encodes CDR1 MNHEY and CDR2 SMNVEV (reference sequence). This CDR3 has 14 amino acids. The CDR3 here is CASRLTGDLEKLFF. The CDR3 bases are TGTGCCAGCCGGCTGACAGGGGACCTTGAAAAACTGTTTTTT.

The V gene is TRBV25-1, the J gene TRBJ2-5; 8 nucleotides align to TRBD1. The V segment lost 8 bases and the J segment 3 bases; nucleotides outside the gene matches: 5. The CDR3 is made up of 13 amino acids. Germline lookup yields CDR1 MGHDK and CDR2 SYGVNS. The CDR3 nucleotides are TGTGCCAGCTCGGGACAGGAGGAAGAGACCCAGTACTTC. This encodes CASSGQEEETQYF.

J is TRBJ2-7 and V is TRBV7-9; 7 nucleotides align to TRBD2. The CDR3 has 14 amino acids. V shed 5 bases and J 0 bases; nucleotides not matched to a gene: 4. The germline V gene has CDR1 SEHNR and CDR2 FQNEAQ (reference sequence). The CDR3 nucleotides read TGTGCCAGCAGCCCAGCGGGGAGCTCCTACGAGCAGTACTTC. The encoded protein is CASSPAGSSYEQYF.

The chain is built from TRBV27 and TRBJ2-1, with a weak D call TRBD1 (6 bases). Per germline, CDR1 MNHEY and CDR2 SMNVEV (reference sequence). V was cut by 3 bases and J by 8 bases, with 11 bases left in between. The CDR3 sequence is 13 residues long. The CDR3 sequence is CASSFTGSHEQFF. CDR3 sequence (DNA): TGTGCCAGCAGTTTCACAGGGTCCCATGAGCAGTTCTTC.

This sequence joins TRBV30 and TRBJ1-1; TRBD1 is a possible D gene (6 bases). There are 13 residues in the CDR3. Germline V gene sequence: CDR1 GTSNPN, CDR2 SVGIG (reference sequence). V was cut by 8 bases and J by 0 bases, with 13 bases left in between. CDR3 in DNA: TGTGCCGCGACCGGGACAATGAACACTGAAGCTTTCTTT. It is translated as CAATGTMNTEAFF.

The gene calls are TRBV6-5 and TRBJ2-5; the match to TRBD2 covers 7 bases. The V gene end was trimmed by 8 bases and the J gene end by 3 bases; junction bases not matched to a gene: 6. The CDR3 sequence is 13 residues long. Germline lookup yields CDR1 MNHEY and CDR2 SVGAGI. CDR3 nucleotides: TGTGCCAGCTCGACCAGCGGGGAAGAGACCCAGTACTTC. Protein: CASSTSGEETQYF.

This clone was seen a few times. The CDR3 is CAWRSRPDYGYTF. The CDR3 nucleotides are TGTGCCTGGAGGAGTCGGCCGGACTATGGCTACACCTTC. The chain couples TRBV30 to TRBJ1-2; D not certain. CDR1 is GTSNPN, CDR2 SVGIG, per germline (reference sequence). The CDR3 covers 13 residues. The V gene lost 3 bases and the J gene lost 3 bases, with 11 bases spanning the gap.

This clone was counted a single time. V usage is TRBV5-1 and J usage is TRBJ2-1; TRBD2 might be the D (6 bases). V lost 4 bases and J lost 3, with 14 bases in between. Per germline, CDR1 SGHRS and CDR2 YFSETQ. This CDR3 spans 15 amino acids. This CDR3 reads CASSQEGGFYNEQFF. The CDR3 coding sequence is TGCGCCAGCAGCCAGGAGGGCGGATTCTACAATGAGCAGTTCTTC. Filled out from reference TRBV5-1 and TRBJ2-1, the complete variable domain reads KAGVTQTPRYLIKTRGQQVTLSCSPISGHRSVSWYQQTPGQGLQFLFEYFSETQRNKGNFPGRFSGRQFSNSRSEMNVSTLELGDSALYLCASSQEGGFYNEQFFGPGTRLTVL.

This chain links TRBV2 with TRBJ2-3; TRBD2 matches 10 bases. Germline trimming cut 3 bases from V and 2 bases from J; bases unmatched to any gene: 8. CDR3 length: 17 residues. The germline V gene encodes CDR1 SNHLY and CDR2 FYNNEI. The CDR3 protein is CASSEGVAGGPTDTQYF. The CDR3 coding sequence is TGTGCCAGCAGTGAGGGGGTAGCGGGGGGCCCCACAGATACGCAGTATTTT.

The sample holds one count of this clone. The CDR3 spells CASSQAVLGNQPQHF. The CDR3 DNA is TGTGCCAGCAGCCAGGCGGTGCTTGGCAATCAGCCCCAGCATTTT. This chain joins TRBV4-2 and TRBJ1-5; D unclear. V lost 3 bases to trimming and J lost 2 bases, with 11 bases between them. Germline V gives CDR1 LGHNA, CDR2 YNFKEQ. The CDR3 totals 15 residues.

This sequence joins TRBV7-9 and TRBJ2-7, with D maybe TRBD1 (6 bases). The V gene's germline CDR1 is SEHNR and CDR2 FQNEAQ (reference sequence). This CDR3 spans 13 amino acids. The ends were cut back, 1 base at V and 7 bases at J, with 11 bases in the middle. As DNA, the CDR3 is TGTGCCAGCAGCTTAGTCGGACAGAGGGAGCAGTACTTC. It encodes CASSLVGQREQYF.

This chain links TRBV7-9 with TRBJ2-1; a possible D gene is TRBD2 (6 bases). The CDR3 runs 15 residues. The V gene's germline CDR1 is SEHNR and CDR2 FQNEAQ (reference sequence). The V gene lost 5 bases and the J gene lost 4 bases, with 15 bases spanning the gap. The CDR3 coding sequence is TGTGCCAGCAGCCTGGCGGGGCAGCTATACAATGAGCAGTTCTTC. Amino acids: CASSLAGQLYNEQFF.